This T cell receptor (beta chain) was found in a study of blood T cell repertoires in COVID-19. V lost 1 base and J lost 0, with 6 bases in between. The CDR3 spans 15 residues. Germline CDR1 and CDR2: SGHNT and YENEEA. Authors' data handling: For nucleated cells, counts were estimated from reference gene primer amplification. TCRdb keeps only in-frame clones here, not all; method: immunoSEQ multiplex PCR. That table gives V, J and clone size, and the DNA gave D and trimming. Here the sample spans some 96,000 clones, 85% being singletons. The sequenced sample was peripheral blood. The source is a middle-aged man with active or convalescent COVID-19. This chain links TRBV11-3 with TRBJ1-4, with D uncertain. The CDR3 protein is CASSLGLSTNEKLFF. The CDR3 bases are TGTGCCAGCAGCTTAGGGCTCTCAACTAATGAAAAACTGTTTTTT.